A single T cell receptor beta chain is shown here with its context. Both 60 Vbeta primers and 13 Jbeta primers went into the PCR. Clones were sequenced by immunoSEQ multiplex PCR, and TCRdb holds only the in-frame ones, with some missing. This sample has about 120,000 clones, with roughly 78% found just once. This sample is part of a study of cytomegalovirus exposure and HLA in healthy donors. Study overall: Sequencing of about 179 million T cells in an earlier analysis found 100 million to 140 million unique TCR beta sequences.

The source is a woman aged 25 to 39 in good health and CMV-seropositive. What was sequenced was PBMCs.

CDR3 sequence (DNA): TGTGCCAGCAGTCCATCGACAGGGAACAATCAGCCCCAGCATTTT. Protein sequence: CASSPSTGNNQPQHF. This chain links TRBV6-1 with TRBJ1-5; TRBD1 aligns across 7 bases. The V gene end was trimmed by 5 bases and the J gene end by 3 bases; junction bases not matched to a gene: 7. The CDR3 is 15 amino acids. Per the germline V gene, CDR1 is MNHNS and CDR2 is SASEGT.